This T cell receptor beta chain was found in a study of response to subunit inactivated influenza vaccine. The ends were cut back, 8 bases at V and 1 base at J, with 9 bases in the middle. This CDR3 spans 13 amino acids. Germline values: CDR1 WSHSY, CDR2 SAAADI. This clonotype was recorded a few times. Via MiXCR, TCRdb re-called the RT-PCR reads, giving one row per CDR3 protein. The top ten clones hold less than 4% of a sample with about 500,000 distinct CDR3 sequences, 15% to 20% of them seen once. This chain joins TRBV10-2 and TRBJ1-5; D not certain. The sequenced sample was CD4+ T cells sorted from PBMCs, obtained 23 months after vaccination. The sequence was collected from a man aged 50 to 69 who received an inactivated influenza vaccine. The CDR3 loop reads CASGMLSNQPQHF. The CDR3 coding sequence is TGCGCCAGCGGGATGCTCAGCAATCAGCCCCAGCATTTT.